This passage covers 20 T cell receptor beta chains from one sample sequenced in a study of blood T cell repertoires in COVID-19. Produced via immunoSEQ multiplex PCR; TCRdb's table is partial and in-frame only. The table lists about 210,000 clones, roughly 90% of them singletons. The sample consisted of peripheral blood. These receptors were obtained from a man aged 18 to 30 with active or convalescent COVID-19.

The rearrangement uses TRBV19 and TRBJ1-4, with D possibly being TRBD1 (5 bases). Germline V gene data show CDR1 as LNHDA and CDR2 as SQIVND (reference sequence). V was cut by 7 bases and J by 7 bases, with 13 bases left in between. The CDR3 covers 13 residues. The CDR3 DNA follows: TGTGCCAGTACCCTAACCGGGGGTGAAAAACTGTTTTTT. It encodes CASTLTGGEKLFF.

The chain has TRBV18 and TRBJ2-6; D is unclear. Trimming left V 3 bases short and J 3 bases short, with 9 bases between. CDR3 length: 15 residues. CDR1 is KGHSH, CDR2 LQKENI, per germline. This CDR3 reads CASSPDIVGANVLTF. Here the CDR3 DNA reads TGTGCCAGCTCACCCGACATCGTTGGGGCCAACGTCCTGACTTTC.

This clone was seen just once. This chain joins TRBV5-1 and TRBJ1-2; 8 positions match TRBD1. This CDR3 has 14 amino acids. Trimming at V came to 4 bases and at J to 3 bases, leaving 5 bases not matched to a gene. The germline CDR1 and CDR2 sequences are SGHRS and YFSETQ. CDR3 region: CASSKGQGDYGYTF. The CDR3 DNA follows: TGCGCCAGCAGCAAAGGACAGGGTGACTATGGCTACACCTTC.

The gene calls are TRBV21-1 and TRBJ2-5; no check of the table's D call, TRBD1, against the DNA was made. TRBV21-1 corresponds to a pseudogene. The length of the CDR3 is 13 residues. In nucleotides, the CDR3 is TGTGCCAGCAGCATCAGGGGGCTGGAGACCCAGTACTTC. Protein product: CASSIRGLETQYF.

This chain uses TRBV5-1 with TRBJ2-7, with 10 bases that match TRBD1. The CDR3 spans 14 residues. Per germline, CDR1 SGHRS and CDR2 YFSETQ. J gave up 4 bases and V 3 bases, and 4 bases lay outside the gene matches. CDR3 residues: CASSYRQGAYEQYF. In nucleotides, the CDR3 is TGCGCCAGCAGCTATCGACAGGGGGCTTACGAGCAGTACTTC.

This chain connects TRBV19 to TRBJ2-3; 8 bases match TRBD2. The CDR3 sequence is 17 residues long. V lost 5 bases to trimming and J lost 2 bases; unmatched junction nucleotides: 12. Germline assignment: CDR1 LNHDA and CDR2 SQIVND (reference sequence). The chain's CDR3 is CASSSKGLGLVTDTQYF. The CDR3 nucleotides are TGTGCCAGTAGTTCCAAGGGACTAGGCTTGGTCACAGATACGCAGTATTTT. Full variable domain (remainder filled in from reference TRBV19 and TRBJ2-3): DGGITQSPKYLFRKEGQNVTLSCEQNLNHDAMYWYRQDPGQGLRLIYYSQIVNDFQKGDIAEGYSVSREKKESFPLTVTSAQKNPTAFYLCASSSKGLGLVTDTQYFGPGTRLTVL.

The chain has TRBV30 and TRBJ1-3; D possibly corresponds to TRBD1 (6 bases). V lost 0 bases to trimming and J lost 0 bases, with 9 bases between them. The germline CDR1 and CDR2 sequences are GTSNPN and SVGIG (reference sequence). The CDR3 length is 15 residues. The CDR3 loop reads CAWSVGHSSGNTIYF. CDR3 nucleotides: TGTGCCTGGAGTGTGGGACACAGCTCTGGAAACACCATATATTTT. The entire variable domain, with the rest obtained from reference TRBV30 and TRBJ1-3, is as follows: SQTIHQWPATLVQPVGSPLSLECTVEGTSNPNLYWYRQAAGRGLQLLFYSVGIGQISSEVPQNLSASRPQDRQFILSSKKLLLSDSGFYLCAWSVGHSSGNTIYFGEGSWLTVV.

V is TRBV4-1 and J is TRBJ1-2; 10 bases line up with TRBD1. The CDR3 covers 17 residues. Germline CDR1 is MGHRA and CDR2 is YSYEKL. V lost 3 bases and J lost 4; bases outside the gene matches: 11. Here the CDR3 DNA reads TGCGCCAGCAGCCATACCAAGGACAGGGGGATGGTCTATGGCTACACCTTC. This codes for CASSHTKDRGMVYGYTF.

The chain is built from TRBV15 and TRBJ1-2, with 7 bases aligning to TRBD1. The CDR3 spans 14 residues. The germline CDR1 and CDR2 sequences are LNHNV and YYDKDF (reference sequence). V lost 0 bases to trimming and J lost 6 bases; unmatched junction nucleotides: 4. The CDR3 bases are TGTGCCACCAGCAGAGACGCGACAGGGAATGGCTACACCTTC. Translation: CATSRDATGNGYTF.

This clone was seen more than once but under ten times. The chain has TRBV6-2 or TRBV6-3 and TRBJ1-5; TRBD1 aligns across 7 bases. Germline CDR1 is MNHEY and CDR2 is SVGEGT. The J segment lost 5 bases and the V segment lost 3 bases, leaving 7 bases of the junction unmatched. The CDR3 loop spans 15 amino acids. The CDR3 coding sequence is TGTGCCAGCAGTTATTCGACAGGGCTACATCAGCCCCAGCATTTT. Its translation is CASSYSTGLHQPQHF.

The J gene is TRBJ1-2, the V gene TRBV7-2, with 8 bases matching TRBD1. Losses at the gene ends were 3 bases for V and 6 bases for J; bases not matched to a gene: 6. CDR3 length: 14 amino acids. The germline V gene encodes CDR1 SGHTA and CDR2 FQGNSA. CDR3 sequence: CASSFEDRVNGYTF. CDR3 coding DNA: TGTGCCAGCAGCTTCGAGGACAGGGTGAATGGCTACACCTTC. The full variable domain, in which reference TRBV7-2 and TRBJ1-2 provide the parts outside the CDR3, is GAGVSQSPSNKVTEKGKDVELRCDPISGHTALYWYRQSLGQGLEFLIYFQGNSAPDKSGLPSDRFSAERTGGSVSTLTIQRTQQEDSAVYLCASSFEDRVNGYTFGSGTRLTVV.

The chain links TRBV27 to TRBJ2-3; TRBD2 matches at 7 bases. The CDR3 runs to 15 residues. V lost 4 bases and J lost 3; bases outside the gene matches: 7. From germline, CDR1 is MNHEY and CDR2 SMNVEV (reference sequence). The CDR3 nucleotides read TGTGCCAGCAGTTCAGGACTAGTGGGGACAGATACGCAGTATTTT. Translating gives CASSSGLVGTDTQYF.

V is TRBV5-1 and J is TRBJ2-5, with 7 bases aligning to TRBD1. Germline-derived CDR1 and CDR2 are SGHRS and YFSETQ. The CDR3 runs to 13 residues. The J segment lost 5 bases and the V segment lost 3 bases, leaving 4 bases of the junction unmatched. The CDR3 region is CASSWDSSETQYF. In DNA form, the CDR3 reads TGCGCCAGCAGCTGGGACAGCAGCGAGACCCAGTACTTC.

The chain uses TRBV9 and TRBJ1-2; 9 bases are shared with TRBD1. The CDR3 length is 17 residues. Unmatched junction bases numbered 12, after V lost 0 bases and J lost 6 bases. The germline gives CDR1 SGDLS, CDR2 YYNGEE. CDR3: CASSVAINYGTGNGYTF. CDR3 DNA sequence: TGTGCCAGCAGCGTAGCTATCAACTACGGGACAGGGAATGGCTACACCTTC.

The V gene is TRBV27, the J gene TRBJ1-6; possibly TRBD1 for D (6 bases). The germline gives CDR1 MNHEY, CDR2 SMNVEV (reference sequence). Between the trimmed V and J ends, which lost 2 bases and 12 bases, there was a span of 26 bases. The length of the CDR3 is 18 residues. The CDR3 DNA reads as TGTGCCAGCAGTTTACTACCCCACACAAGGGGCAGGGGTGTACCCCTCCACTTT. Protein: CASSLLPHTRGRGVPLHF.

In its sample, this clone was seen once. The CDR3 region has the DNA TGTGCCAGCAGCCAAGGACAGGGGGCTCGTGAGCAGTACTTC. It encodes CASSQGQGAREQYF. The J gene is TRBJ2-7, the V gene TRBV3-1 (or the pseudogene TRBV3-2), with 10 bases that match TRBD1. V was clipped by 1 base and J by 7 bases; unmatched bases: 4. The CDR3 length is 14 residues. CDR1 and CDR2 from the germline V gene are LGHDT and YNNKEL (reference sequence).

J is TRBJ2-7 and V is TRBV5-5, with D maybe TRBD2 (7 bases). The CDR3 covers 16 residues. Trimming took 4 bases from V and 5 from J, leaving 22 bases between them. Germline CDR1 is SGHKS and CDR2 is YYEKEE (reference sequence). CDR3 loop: CASSTDLGGALHEQYF. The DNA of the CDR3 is TGTGCCAGCAGCACCGATTTGGGGGGGGCATTGCACGAGCAGTACTTC.

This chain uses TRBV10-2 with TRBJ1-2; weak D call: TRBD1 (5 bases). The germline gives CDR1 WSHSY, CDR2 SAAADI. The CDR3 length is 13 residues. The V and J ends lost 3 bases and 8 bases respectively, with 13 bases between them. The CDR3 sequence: CASSEFRGAGYTF. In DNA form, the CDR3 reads TGCGCCAGCAGTGAATTCCGCGGGGCAGGCTACACCTTC.

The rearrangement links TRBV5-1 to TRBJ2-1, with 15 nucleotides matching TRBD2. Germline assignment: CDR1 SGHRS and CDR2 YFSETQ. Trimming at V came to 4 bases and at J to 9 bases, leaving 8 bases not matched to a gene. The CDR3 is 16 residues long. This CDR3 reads CASSHEGLAGGGEQFF. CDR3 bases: TGCGCCAGCAGCCACGAAGGACTAGCGGGAGGGGGTGAGCAGTTCTTC.

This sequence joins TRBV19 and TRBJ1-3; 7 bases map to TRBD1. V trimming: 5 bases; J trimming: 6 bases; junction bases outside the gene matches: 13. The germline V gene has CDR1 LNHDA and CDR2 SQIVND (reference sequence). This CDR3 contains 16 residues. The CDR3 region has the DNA TGTGCCAGTAGTGCGCGAAGGACAGGTCGGGAAAACACCATATATTTT. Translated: CASSARRTGRENTIYF.